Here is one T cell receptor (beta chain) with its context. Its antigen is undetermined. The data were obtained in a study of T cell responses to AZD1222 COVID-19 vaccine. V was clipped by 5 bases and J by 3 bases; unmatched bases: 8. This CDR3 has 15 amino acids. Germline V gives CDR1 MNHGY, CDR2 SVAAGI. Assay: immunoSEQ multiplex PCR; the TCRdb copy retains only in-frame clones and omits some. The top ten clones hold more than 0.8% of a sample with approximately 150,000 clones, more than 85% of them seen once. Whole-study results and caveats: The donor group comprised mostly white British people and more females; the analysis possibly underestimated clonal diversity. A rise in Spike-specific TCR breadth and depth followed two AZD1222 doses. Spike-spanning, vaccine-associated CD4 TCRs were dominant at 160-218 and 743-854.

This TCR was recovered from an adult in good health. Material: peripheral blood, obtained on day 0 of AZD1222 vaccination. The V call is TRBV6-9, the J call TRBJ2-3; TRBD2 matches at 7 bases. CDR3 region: CASSTSSGGTDTQYF. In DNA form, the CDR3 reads TGTGCCAGCAGTACCTCTAGCGGTGGGACAGATACGCAGTATTTT.